This TCR beta chain was retrieved from a study of blood T cells in healthy people across ages. Study conclusions and caveats: Whereas aged donors had fewer naive CD4+ cells, long-lived donors had more of them and higher diversity.

This clonotype has more than one count but fewer than ten. The antigen is unknown. The CDR3 loop spans 16 amino acids. The J segment lost 8 bases and the V segment lost 3 bases, leaving 6 bases of the junction unmatched. CDR1 is SGHTA, CDR2 FQGNSA, per germline. For the second PCR, which ran for roughly 6 to 11 cycles, a sample-barcoded 5' primer and a J-beta primer mix were used. TCRdb processed the 5' RACE reads anew with MiXCR; each CDR3 protein has one entry. The sample comprises 700,000 or so distinct CDR3 sequences, over 40% of which are singletons, and about 30% rests with the top ten. The clonotype comes from a man at least 80 years old in good health. The chain recombines TRBV7-2 with TRBJ2-4; 14 nucleotides line up with TRBD2. Sequencing used blood. Written as DNA, the CDR3 is TGTGCCAGCAGCTTTCGACTAGCGGGGGGGGGAGACATTCAGTACTTC. The encoded protein is CASSFRLAGGGDIQYF.